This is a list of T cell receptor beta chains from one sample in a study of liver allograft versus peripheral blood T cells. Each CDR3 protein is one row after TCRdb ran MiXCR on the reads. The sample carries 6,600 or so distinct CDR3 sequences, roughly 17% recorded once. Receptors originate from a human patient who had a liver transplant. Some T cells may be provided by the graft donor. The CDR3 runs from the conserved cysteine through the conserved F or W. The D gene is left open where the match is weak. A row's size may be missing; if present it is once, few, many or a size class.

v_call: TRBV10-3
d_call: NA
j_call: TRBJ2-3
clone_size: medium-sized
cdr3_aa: CAIRLGTDTDTQYF
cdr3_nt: TGTGCCATCAGACTTGGGACCGATACAGATACGCAGTATTTT

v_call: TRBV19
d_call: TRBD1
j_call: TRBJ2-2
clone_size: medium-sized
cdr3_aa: CASSGTVNTGELFF
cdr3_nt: TGTGCCAGTAGCGGGACAGTGAACACCGGGGAGCTGTTTTTT

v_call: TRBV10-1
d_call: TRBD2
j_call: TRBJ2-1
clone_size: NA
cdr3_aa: CASSGFGGSTYNEQFF
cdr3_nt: TGCGCCAGCAGTGGGTTCGGCGGGAGCACCTACAATGAGCAGTTCTTC

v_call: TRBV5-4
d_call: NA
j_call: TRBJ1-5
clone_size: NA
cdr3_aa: CASSPDLGNQPQHF
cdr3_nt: TGTGCCAGCAGCCCTGACTTAGGGAACCAGCCCCAGCATTTT

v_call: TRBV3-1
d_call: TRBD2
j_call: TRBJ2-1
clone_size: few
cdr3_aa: CASSHVSGTSGDEQFF
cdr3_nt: TGTGCCAGCAGCCATGTATCCGGGACTAGCGGCGATGAGCAGTTCTTC

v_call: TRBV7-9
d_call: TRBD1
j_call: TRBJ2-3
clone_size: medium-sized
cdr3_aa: CASSLAGQDIDTQYF
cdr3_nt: TGTGCCAGCAGCTTAGCGGGACAGGACATAGATACGCAGTATTTT

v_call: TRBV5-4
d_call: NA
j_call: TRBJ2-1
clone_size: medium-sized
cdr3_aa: CASSLDSRLGSYNEQFF
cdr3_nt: TGTGCCAGCAGCTTGGATTCTCGGCTAGGTTCCTACAATGAGCAGTTCTTC

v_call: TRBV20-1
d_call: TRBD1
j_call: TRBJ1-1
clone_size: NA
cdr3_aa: CTPLGQGKTEAFF
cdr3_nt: TGCACCCCCCTGGGACAGGGGAAAACTGAAGCTTTCTTT

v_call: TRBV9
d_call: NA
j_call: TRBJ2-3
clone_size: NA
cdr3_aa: CASSIWAGGFTDTQYF
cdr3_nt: TGTGCCAGCAGCATCTGGGCGGGTGGATTCACAGATACGCAGTATTTT

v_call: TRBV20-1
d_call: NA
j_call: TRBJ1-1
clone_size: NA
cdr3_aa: CSAQKPSTEAFF
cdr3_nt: TGCAGTGCCCAGAAGCCCAGCACTGAAGCTTTCTTT

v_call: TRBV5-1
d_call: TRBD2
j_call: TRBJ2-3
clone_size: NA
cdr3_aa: CASSMGLESTQYF
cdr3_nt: TGCGCCAGCAGCATGGGACTAGAAAGTACGCAGTATTTT

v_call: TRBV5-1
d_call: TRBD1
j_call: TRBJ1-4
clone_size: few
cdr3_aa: CASSFGTGADEKLFF
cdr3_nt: TGCGCCAGCAGCTTCGGGACAGGGGCCGATGAAAAACTGTTTTTT

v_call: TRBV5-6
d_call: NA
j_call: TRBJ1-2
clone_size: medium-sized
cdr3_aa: CASSLFLRVEGYGYTF
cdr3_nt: TGTGCCAGCAGCTTATTCTTGAGGGTAGAGGGCTATGGCTACACCTTC

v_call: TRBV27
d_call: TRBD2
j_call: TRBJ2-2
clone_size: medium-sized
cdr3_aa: CASGRGGGELFF
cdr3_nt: TGTGCCAGCGGACGGGGGGGCGGGGAGCTGTTTTTT

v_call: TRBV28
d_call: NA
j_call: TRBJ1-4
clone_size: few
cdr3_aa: CASRVQGGGEKLFF
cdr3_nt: TGTGCCAGCAGGGTTCAGGGTGGTGGTGAAAAACTGTTTTTT

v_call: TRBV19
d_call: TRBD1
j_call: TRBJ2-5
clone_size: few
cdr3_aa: CASSMDRGNQETQYF
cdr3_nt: TGTGCCAGTAGTATGGACAGGGGAAACCAAGAGACCCAGTACTTC

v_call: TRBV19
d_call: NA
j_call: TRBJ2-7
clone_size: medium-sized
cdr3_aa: CASSIPGQPQREQYF
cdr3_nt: TGTGCCAGTAGTATCCCTGGACAGCCTCAGAGGGAGCAGTACTTC

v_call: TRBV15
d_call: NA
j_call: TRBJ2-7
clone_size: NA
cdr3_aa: CATSRDRKYEQYF
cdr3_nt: TGTGCCACCAGCAGGGACAGAAAATACGAGCAGTACTTC

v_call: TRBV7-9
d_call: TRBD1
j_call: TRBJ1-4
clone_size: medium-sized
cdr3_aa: CASSAPGTGGEKLFF
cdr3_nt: TGTGCCAGCAGCGCCCCCGGGACAGGAGGAGAAAAACTGTTTTTT

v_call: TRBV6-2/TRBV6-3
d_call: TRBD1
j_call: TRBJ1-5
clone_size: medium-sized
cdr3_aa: CASSYGDRGPNQPQHF
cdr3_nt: TGTGCCAGCAGTTACGGGGACAGGGGGCCTAATCAGCCCCAGCATTTT

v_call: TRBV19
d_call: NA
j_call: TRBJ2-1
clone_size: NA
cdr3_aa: CASSTREGGLGQFF
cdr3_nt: TGTGCCAGTAGTACCCGAGAGGGAGGTTTGGGGCAGTTCTTC

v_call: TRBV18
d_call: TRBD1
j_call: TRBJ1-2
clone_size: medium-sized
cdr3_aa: CASSQRTGDGYTF
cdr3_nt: TGTGCCAGCTCACAACGGACAGGGGATGGCTACACCTTC

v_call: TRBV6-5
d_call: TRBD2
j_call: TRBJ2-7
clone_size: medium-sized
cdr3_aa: CASSYAGGGGPYEQYF
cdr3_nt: TGTGCCAGCAGTTACGCGGGGGGGGGCGGTCCCTACGAGCAGTACTTC

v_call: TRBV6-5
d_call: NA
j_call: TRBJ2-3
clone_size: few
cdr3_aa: CASSYSGGPGIADTQYF
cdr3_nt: TGTGCCAGCAGTTACTCGGGCGGACCGGGAATCGCAGATACGCAGTATTTT

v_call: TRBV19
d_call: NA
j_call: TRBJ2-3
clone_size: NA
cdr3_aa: CATTGQPNTQYF
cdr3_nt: TGTGCCACCACCGGCCAACCCAATACGCAGTATTTT

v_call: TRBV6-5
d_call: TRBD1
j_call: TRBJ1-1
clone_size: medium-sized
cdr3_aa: CASSYAGGGYTEAFF
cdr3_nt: TGTGCCAGCAGTTACGCAGGGGGCGGGTACACTGAAGCTTTCTTT

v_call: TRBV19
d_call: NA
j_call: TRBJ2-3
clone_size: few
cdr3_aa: CASSGGGAGDTQYF
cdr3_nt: TGTGCCAGTAGTGGGGGTGGGGCGGGAGATACGCAGTATTTT

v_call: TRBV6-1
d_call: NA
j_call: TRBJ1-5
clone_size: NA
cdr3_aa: CASSEGAGNNQPQHF
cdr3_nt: TGTGCCAGCAGTGAAGGGGCAGGGAACAATCAGCCCCAGCATTTT

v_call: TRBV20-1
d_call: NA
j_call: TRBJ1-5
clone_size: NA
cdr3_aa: CSATDYSNQPQHF
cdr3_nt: TGCAGTGCGACAGATTATAGCAATCAGCCCCAGCATTTT

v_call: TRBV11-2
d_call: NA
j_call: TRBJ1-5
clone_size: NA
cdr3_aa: CASSLTPSGASNQPQHF
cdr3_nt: TGTGCCAGCAGCTTAACCCCCTCAGGAGCTAGCAATCAGCCCCAGCATTTT

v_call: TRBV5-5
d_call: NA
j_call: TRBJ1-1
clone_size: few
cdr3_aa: CASRGGAHTEAFF
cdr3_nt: TGTGCCAGCAGAGGGGGGGCGCACACTGAAGCTTTCTTT

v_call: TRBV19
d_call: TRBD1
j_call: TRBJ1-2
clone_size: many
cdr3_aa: CASSPSTGDYGYTF
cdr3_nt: TGTGCCAGTAGTCCCTCGACAGGGGACTATGGCTACACCTTC

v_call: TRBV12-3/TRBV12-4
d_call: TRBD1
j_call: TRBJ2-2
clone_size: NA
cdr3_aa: CASSSGQGDTGELFF
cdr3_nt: TGTGCCAGCAGCTCGGGACAGGGGGACACCGGGGAGCTGTTTTTT

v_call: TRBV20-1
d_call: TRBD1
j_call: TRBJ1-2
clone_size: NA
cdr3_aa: CSARNRGDYGYTF
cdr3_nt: TGCAGTGCTAGAAACAGGGGTGACTATGGCTACACCTTC

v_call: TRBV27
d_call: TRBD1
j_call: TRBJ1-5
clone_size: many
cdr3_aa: CASSLDRASQPQHF
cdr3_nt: TGTGCCAGCAGTTTGGACAGGGCTAGTCAGCCCCAGCATTTT

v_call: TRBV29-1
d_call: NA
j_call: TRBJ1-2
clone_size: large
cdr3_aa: CSILEGVEGYTF
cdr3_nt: TGCAGCATTCTGGAAGGGGTCGAGGGCTACACCTTC

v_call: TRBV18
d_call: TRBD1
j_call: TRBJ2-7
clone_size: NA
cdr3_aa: CASSPNENRGYEQYF
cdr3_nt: TGTGCCAGCTCACCCAACGAGAACAGGGGGTACGAGCAGTACTTC

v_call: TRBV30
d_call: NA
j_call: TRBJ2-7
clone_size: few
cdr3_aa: CAWSVGSGQYF
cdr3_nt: TGTGCCTGGAGTGTAGGGAGCGGGCAGTACTTC

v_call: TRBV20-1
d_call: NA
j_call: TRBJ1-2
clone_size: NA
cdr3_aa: CSARDTTPLDGYTF
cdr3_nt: TGCAGTGCTAGAGATACAACCCCCCTAGATGGCTACACCTTC

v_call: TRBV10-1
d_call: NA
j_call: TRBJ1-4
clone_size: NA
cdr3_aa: CASSESIQNNEKLFF
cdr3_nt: TGCGCCAGCAGTGAGTCGATACAGAATAATGAAAAACTGTTTTTT

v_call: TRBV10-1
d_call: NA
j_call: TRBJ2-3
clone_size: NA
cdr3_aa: CASSESHTDTQYF
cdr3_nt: TGCGCCAGCAGTGAGTCGCACACAGATACGCAGTATTTT

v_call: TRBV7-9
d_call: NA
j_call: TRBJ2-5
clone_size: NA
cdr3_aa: CASSFGGRKETQYF
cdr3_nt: TGTGCCAGCAGCTTTGGGGGACGGAAAGAGACCCAGTACTTC

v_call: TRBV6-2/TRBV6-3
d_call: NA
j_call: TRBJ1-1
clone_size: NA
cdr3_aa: CASSYTRPAEAFF
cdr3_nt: TGTGCCAGCAGTTACACCCGGCCAGCCGAAGCTTTCTTT

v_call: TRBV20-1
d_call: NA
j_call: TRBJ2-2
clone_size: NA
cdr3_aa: CSARSGYGTGELFF
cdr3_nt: TGCAGTGCTAGATCCGGGTACGGCACCGGGGAGCTGTTTTTT

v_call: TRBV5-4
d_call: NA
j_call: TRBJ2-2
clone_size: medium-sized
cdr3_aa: CASKAAENTGELFF
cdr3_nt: TGTGCCAGCAAGGCAGCCGAGAACACCGGGGAGCTGTTTTTT

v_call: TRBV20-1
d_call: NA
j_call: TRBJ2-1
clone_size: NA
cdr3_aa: CSARRGTVYNEQFF
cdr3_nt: TGCAGTGCTAGGCGCGGGACAGTTTACAATGAGCAGTTCTTC

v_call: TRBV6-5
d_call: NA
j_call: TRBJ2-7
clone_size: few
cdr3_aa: CASSYSGRGTYEQYF
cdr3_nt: TGTGCCAGCAGTTACTCGGGGAGGGGGACCTACGAGCAGTACTTC

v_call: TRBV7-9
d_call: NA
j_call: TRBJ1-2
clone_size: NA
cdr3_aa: CASSRGGGGSSTVSRTGHTF
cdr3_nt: TGTGCCAGCAGCCGGGGGGGAGGGGGTTCATCCACCGTTTCCCGAACTGGCCACACCTTC

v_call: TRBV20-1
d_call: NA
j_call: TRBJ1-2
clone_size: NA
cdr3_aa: CSATDGRPGGYTF
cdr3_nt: TGCAGTGCTACTGATGGGAGGCCAGGGGGCTACACCTTC

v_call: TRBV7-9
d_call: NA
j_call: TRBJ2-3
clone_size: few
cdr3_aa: CASSFRGGNTDTQYF
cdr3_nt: TGTGCCAGCAGCTTTCGAGGGGGAAACACAGATACGCAGTATTTT

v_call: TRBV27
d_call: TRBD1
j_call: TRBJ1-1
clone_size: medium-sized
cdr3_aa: CASSATGEGGEAFF
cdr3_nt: TGTGCCAGCAGCGCCACAGGGGAAGGGGGTGAAGCTTTCTTT

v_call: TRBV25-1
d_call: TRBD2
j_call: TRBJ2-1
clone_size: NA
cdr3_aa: CASRTSGINEQFF
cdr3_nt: TGTGCCAGCAGGACTAGCGGGATCAATGAGCAGTTCTTC

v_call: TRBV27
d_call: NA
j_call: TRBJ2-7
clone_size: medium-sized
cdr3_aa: CASSLSSGKAYEQYF
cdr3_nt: TGTGCCAGCAGTTTATCCTCTGGGAAGGCCTACGAGCAGTACTTC

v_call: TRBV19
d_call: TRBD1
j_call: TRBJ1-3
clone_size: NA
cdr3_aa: CASSLTTGNSGNTIYF
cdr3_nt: TGTGCCAGTAGTCTAACGACAGGGAACTCTGGAAACACCATATATTTT

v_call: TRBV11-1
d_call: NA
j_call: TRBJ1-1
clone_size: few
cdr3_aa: CASSSREATEAFF
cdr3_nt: TGTGCCAGCAGCTCTCGTGAGGCCACTGAAGCTTTCTTT

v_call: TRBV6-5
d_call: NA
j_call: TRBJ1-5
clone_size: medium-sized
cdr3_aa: CASSSSGLQQPQHF
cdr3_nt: TGTGCCAGCAGTTCATCGGGGCTTCAGCAGCCCCAGCATTTT

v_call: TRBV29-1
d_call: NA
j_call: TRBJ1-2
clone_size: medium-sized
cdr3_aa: CSVEGREGYTF
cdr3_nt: TGCAGCGTTGAGGGGAGGGAAGGCTACACCTTC

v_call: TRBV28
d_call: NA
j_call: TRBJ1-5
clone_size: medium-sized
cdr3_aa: CASSSGSAEAQGAQHF
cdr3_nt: TGTGCCAGCAGCTCAGGGTCAGCAGAGGCTCAAGGGGCCCAGCATTTT